This T cell receptor (beta chain) was identified during a study of T-cell memory formation after mild COVID-19. The study, taken as a whole, reports: Most CD4+ clones that shrank were in CM and EM, while CD8+ ones turned up in EMRA. Clones that contracted from day 15 to 85 were balanced CD4/CD8, while later expanders leaned CD4+. The study detected some responding clones in pre-infection memory, suggesting cross-reactive memory joined.

The CDR3 is made up of 13 amino acids. Trimming cost V 5 bases and J 2 bases, with 10 bases left between them. Germline CDR1 is SQVTM and CDR2 is ANQGSEA. TCRdb reprocessed the 5' RACE reads via MiXCR and lists one record per CDR3 protein. The repertoire holds about 430,000 distinct CDR3 sequences, roughly 24% seen once, with around 8.1% in the top ten. This clonotype was found a few times. Its matching antigen is unknown. The rearrangement links TRBV29-1 to TRBJ1-5, with D unresolved. Sequenced sample: PBMCs or a T cell subset sorted from them (not recorded which). The clonotype originates from an adult woman who had mild COVID-19 (a few samples of this study predate the infection). Cell type and time point are not known. CDR3 sequence: CSVPGDGNQPQHF. DNA of the CDR3: TGCAGCGTTCCAGGTGACGGCAATCAGCCCCAGCATTTT.